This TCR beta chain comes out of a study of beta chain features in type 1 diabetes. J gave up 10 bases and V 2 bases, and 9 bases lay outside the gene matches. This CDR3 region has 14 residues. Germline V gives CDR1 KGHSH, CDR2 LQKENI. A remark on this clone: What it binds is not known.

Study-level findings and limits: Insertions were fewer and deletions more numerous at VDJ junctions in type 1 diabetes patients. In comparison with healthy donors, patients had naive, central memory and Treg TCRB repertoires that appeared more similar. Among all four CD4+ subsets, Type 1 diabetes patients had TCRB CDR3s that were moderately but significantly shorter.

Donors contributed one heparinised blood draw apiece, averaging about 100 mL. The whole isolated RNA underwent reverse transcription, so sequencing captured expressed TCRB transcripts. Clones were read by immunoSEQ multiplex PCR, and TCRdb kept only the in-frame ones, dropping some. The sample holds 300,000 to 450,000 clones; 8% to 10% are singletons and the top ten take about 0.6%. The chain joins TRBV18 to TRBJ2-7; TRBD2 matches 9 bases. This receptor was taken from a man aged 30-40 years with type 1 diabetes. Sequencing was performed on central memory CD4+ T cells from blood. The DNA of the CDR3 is TGTGCCAGCTCACCATCCCGGGTAGCGGGAGTCCAGTACTTC. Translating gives CASSPSRVAGVQYF.